This T cell receptor beta chain was sequenced in a study of TIL therapy for anti-PD-1-resistant metastatic lung cancer. Across the study: Tumors had a median PD-L1 proportion score of roughly 5.7%. Half of patients were current or former smokers.

As for time point: pre-treatment sample, taken before nivolumab and TIL therapy. Pleural nodules or supraclavicular lymph nodes made up most of the excised metastases sampled. Patients were adults with stage 4 NSCLC. About this clone: As yet, its antigen is unknown.

V lost 7 bases and J 4 bases, leaving 13 bases between the germline ends. Germline V gives CDR1 SNHLY, CDR2 FYNNEI. CDR3 length: 13 residues. Study observations and caveats: This highly selected cohort may not generalize to typical lung cancer patients.

The immunoSEQ assay was v3. Libraries were prepared by immunoSEQ multiplex PCR; TCRdb keeps only in-frame clonotypes and omits some of them. Among 10,000 or so clones, around 75% were seen once, and the ten largest hold 10% to 12%. Sequenced here: tumor tissue, sampled at baseline. The clonotype was recovered from a person between 25 and 79 years old with non-small cell lung cancer. The V and J genes are TRBV2 and TRBJ1-1; D unresolved. The DNA of the CDR3 is TGTGCCAGCACCGAGGCAGGACTCACTGAAGCTTTCTTT. Protein sequence: CASTEAGLTEAFF. Complete variable domain (other parts from reference TRBV2 and TRBJ1-1): EPEVTQTPSHQVTQMGQEVILRCVPISNHLYFYWYRQILGQKVEFLVSFYNNEISEKSEIFDDQFSVERPDGSNFTLKIRSTKLEDSAMYFCASTEAGLTEAFFGQGTRLTVV.